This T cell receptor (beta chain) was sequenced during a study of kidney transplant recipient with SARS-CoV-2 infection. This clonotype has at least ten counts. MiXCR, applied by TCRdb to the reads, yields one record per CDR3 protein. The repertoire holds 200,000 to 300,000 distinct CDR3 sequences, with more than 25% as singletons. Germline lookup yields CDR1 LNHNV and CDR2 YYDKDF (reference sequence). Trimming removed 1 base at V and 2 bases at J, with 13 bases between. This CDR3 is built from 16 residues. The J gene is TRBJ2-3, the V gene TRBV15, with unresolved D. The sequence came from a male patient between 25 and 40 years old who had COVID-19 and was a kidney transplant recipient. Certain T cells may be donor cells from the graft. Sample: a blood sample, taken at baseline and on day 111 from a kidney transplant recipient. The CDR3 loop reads CATSRVGPIYTDTQYF. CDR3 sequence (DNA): TGTGCCACCAGCAGAGTAGGGCCTATATACACAGATACGCAGTATTTT.